This is a list of T cell receptor beta chains from one sample in a study of OX40 agonist ivuxolimab in advanced cancers. Assay: immunoSEQ multiplex PCR; the TCRdb copy retains only in-frame clones and omits some. Seen here are 95,000 to 120,000 clones, approximately 90% observed once, and the top ten hold roughly 0.66%. The material was CD4+ or CD8+ T cells sorted from blood, obtained in a trial of the OX40 agonist ivuxolimab. These receptors all stem from an adult with an advanced solid tumor such as melanoma, head and neck, liver or kidney cancer. Both conserved end residues are part of each CDR3. Fields, in order: clone size, V gene, J gene, CDR3 protein. The listing skips clone size in some rows; elsewhere it reads once, few, many or a size class.

>once|TRBV6-5|TRBJ2-2
CASSYEGTGELFF
>-|TRBV6-1|TRBJ2-7
CASSEVVRGSEQYF
>-|TRBV4-1|TRBJ2-7
CASSQDPRQGGLLEQYF
>-|TRBV6-5|TRBJ1-1
CASRSAGGNTEAFF
>-|TRBV19|TRBJ2-7
CASSIQPQGGEQYF
>-|TRBV7-6|TRBJ2-5
CASSSGQGETQYF
>-|TRBV11-2|TRBJ1-4
CASSPALDRVGEKLFF
>-|TRBV6-6|TRBJ2-7
CASSYLGHEQYF
>few|TRBV19|TRBJ2-6
CASKPSGANVLTF
>few|TRBV10-3|TRBJ1-6
CAISGGANSPLHF
>-|TRBV27|TRBJ1-2
CASSNRRTGRAGYYGYTF
>-|TRBV4-1|TRBJ2-5
CASSQEGSRGETQYF
>-|TRBV5-6|TRBJ1-6
CASSPLRTRNNSPLHF
>-|TRBV9|TRBJ2-7
CASSVGFFETYEQYF
>-|TRBV29-1|TRBJ2-1
CSVSDRGSYNEQFF
>-|TRBV4-1|TRBJ2-5
CASSQDPAQDLGETQYF
>-|TRBV7-8|TRBJ2-3
CASSLIDTQYF
>-|TRBV5-1|TRBJ2-1
CASSFKQGTEQFF
>once|TRBV7-9|TRBJ2-3
CASSDREGTDTQYF
>-|TRBV9|TRBJ2-3
CASSVDLLSGGVTDTQYF
>-|TRBV10-3|TRBJ2-7
CAISERTSGRYEQYF
>-|TRBV5-1|TRBJ2-7
CASSPGLSRYEQYF
>-|TRBV30|TRBJ2-4
CAWSAQERISKNIQYF
>-|TRBV11-2|TRBJ2-3
CASSTGTHSTDTQYF
>-|TRBV7-9|TRBJ2-2
CASSRMADTGELFF
>-|TRBV7-2|TRBJ2-2
CASSLDRGGAGELFF
>-|TRBV2|TRBJ1-5
CASSTRTGGNQPQHF
>-|TRBV5-5|TRBJ1-2
CASSLNLSARDYTF
>-|TRBV30|TRBJ1-4
CAWSERDRGTLFF
>-|TRBV30|TRBJ2-5
CAWSVMPNQETQYF
>-|TRBV2|TRBJ2-7
CASSEYGTGVYEQYF
>-|TRBV9|TRBJ2-7
CASSRQTSGPYEQYF
>-|TRBV11-2|TRBJ1-1
CASSLDLGAGNTEAFF
>-|TRBV5-1|TRBJ2-7
CASSLGSGRRDEQYF
>-|TRBV2|TRBJ2-7
CASSGGGNYEQYF
>-|TRBV5-3|TRBJ2-2
CARSLAPGQYTGELFF
>-|TRBV6-6|TRBJ2-3
CASSLGQGSDTQYF
>-|TRBV7-8|TRBJ2-3
CASSGADRDTQYF
>once|TRBV6-1|TRBJ1-4
CASSEEVWLQKLFF
>-|TRBV27|TRBJ1-2
CASASGNDLYGYTF
>-|TRBV6-1|TRBJ2-7
CASSEAYRTYEQYF
>-|TRBV10-3|TRBJ2-1
CAIVKGTGYEQFF
>-|TRBV7-8|TRBJ1-1
CASSLSRGNTEAFF
>-|TRBV27|TRBJ2-1
CASTSTQRGYNEQFF
>-|TRBV7-9|TRBJ2-1
CASSPGQGATYNEQFF
>-|TRBV14|TRBJ2-7
CASSPGYEQYF